The present entry profiles one T cell receptor beta chain with its context. The antigen remains undetermined. As to treatment: roughly 10-day PBMC culture with coronavirus spike peptide pools or control peptides (ViraFEST assay). This sample stems from a study of vaccination and CD4 T cells after COVID-19. Study as a whole: Comprising six males and four females, the convalescent participants counted two Hispanic individuals among them. Stimulation used overlapping spike peptides from SARS-CoV-2, HCoV-NL63, HCoV-OC43 and HCoV-229E. Collection of post-COVID samples occurred a median around 94 days after diagnosis, spanning a range of 35 to 161.

Germline loops: CDR1 MNHNS, CDR2 SASEGT. The CDR3 has 17 residues. Deletions cut 3 bases from V and 1 base from J, with 15 bases between. The Oncomine TCR Beta short-read assay was what sequenced the DNA obtained from cultured CD4+ T cells. Each CDR3 protein is one row after TCRdb ran MiXCR on the PCR reads. The repertoire holds more than 10,000 distinct CDR3 sequences, with 58% as singletons. V usage is TRBV6-1 and J usage is TRBJ2-2; possibly TRBD1 for D (5 bases). This clonotype was obtained from a human donor who had recovered from COVID-19. Sequenced input: CD4+ T cells from blood, cultured in vitro. In DNA form, the CDR3 reads TGTGCCAGCAGTGACGGCACAGGACCGATGAACACCGGGGAGCTGTTTTTT. Translating it yields CASSDGTGPMNTGELFF.